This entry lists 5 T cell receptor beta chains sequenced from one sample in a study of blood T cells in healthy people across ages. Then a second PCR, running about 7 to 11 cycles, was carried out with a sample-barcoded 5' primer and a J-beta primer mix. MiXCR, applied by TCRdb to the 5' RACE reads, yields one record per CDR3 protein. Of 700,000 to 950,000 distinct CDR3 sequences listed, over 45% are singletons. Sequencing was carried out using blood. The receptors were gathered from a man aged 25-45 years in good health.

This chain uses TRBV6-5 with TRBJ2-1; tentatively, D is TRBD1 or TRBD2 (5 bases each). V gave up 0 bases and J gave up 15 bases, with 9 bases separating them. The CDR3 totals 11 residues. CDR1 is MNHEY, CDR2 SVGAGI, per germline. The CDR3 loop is CASSYSGPLFF. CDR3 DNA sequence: TGTGCCAGCAGTTACTCGGGACCGTTGTTCTTC.

CDR3 in DNA: TGTGCCAGCAGTCCCCAGGGAATAGGAGACACTGAAGCTTTCTTT. As protein: CASSPQGIGDTEAFF. The J gene is TRBJ1-1, the V gene TRBV25-1, with D perhaps TRBD1 (5 bases). The length of the CDR3 is 15 residues. The germline V gene encodes CDR1 MGHDK and CDR2 SYGVNS. Trimming removed 5 bases from V and 3 bases from J, with 16 bases in between.

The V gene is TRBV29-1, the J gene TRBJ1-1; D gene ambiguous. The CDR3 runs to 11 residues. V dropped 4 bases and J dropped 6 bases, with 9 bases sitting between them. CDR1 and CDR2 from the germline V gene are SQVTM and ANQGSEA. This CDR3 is CSVGVGSEAFF. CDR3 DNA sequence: TGCAGCGTTGGTGTAGGGTCTGAAGCTTTCTTT. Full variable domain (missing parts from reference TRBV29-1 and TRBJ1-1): SAVISQKPSRDICQRGTSLTIQCQVDSQVTMMFWYRQQPGQSLTLIATANQGSEATYESGFVIDKFPISRPNLTFSTLTVSNMSPEDSSIYLCSVGVGSEAFFGQGTRLTVV.

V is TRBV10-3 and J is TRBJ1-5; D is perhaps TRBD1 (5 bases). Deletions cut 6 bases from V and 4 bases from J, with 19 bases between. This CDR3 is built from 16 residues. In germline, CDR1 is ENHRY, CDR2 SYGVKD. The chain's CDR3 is CAISPDSSKGNQPQHF. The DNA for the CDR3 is TGTGCCATCAGCCCCGACAGTTCCAAGGGGAATCAGCCCCAGCATTTT.

The CDR3 loop is CSAFDRVRETQYF. For the CDR3, the DNA is TGCAGTGCTTTCGACAGGGTCCGTGAGACCCAGTACTTC. V is TRBV20-1 and J is TRBJ2-5, with 7 bases identical to TRBD1. From germline, CDR1 is DFQATT and CDR2 SNEGSKA (reference sequence). After removal of 5 bases from V and 5 bases from J, the junction contained 8 bases not matched to a gene. The CDR3 runs to 13 residues.